This TCR beta chain was identified during a study of regulatory T cells in long-lasting Graves disease. The wider study: Persistent Graves' disease meant over 5 years of antithyroid drugs with positive TSH receptor antibodies. Study results and caveats: The TCR repertoire of persistent Graves' patients was less diverse than that of newly diagnosed ones.

Arm-PCR of CDR3 regions and iRepertoire HTBI primers were used to build TCR beta libraries. One entry per CDR3 protein, called by TCRdb with MiXCR from the multiplex PCR reads. The sample consists of 650,000 to 850,000 distinct CDR3 sequences, about 32% of them appearing once. Time point noted: persistent/refractory GD, antithyroid drugs over 5 years with positive TRAb. The TCR library was made from RNA extracted from PBMCs. V lost 6 bases, J lost 0 bases, and 15 bases lay in between. Germline-derived CDR1 and CDR2 are DFQATT and SNEGSKA (reference sequence). The CDR3 consists of 15 residues. This clonotype was counted a few times. Its target is unknown.

The specimen comprised peripheral blood mononuclear cells (PBMCs), sampled when the disease was refractory, from a patient treated with antithyroid drugs. The chain employs TRBV20-1 and TRBJ1-3, with a weak D call TRBD1 (6 bases). The clonotype comes from a female donor with Graves disease. CDR3 sequence reads: CSAETGSNSGNTIYF. The CDR3 bases are TGCAGTGCGGAGACAGGCTCCAACTCTGGAAACACCATATATTTT.